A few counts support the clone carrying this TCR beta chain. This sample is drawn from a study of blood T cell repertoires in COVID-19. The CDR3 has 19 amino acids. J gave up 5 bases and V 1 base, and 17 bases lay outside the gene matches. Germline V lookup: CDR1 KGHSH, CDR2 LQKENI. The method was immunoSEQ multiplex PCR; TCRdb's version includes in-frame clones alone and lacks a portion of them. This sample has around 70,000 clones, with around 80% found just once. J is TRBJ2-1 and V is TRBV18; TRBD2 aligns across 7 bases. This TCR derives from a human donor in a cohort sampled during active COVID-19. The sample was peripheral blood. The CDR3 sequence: CASSPRTGAWGGENNEQFF. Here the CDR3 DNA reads TGTGCCAGCTCACCACGTACAGGTGCCTGGGGAGGGGAGAACAATGAGCAGTTCTTC.